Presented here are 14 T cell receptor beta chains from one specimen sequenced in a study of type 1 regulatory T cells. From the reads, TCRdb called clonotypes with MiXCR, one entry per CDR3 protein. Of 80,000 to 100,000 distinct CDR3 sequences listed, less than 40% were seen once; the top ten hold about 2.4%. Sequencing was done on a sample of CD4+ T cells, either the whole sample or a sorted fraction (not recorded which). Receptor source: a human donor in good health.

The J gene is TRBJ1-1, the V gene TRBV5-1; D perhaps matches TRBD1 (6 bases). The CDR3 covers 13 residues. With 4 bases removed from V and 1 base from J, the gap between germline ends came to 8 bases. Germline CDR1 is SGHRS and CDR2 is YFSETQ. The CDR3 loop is CASSQTGNTEAFF. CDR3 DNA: TGCGCCAGCAGCCAGACAGGGAACACTGAAGCTTTCTTT.

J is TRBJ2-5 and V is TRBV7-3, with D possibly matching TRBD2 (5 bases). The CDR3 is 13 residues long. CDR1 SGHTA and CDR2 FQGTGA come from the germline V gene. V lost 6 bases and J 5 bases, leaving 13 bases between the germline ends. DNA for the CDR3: TGTGCCAGCAGTAGAGGGCTTAGTGAGACCCAGTACTTC. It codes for CASSRGLSETQYF.

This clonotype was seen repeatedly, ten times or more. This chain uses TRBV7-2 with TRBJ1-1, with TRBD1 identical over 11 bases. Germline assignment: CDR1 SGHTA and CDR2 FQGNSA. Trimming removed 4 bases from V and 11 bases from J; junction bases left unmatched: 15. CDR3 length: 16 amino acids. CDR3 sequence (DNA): TGTGCCAGCAGCTCCAGTATTGGACAGGGGGCATTAGAGGCTTTCTTT. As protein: CASSSSIGQGALEAFF.

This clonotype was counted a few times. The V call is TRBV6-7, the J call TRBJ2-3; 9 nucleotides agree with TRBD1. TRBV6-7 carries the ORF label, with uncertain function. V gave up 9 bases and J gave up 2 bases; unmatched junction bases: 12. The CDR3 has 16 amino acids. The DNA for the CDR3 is TGTGCCAGGGGACAGGGTACACTTCCAGACACAGATACGCAGTATTTT. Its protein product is CARGQGTLPDTDTQYF.

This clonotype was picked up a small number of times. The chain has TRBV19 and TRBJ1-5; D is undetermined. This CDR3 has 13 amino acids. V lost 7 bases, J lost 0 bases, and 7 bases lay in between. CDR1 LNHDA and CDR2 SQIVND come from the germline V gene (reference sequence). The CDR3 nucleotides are TGTGCCAGTACTGTACATAGCAATCAGCCCCAGCATTTT. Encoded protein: CASTVHSNQPQHF. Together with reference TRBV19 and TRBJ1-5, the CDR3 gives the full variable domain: DGGITQSPKYLFRKEGQNVTLSCEQNLNHDAMYWYRQDPGQGLRLIYYSQIVNDFQKGDIAEGYSVSREKKESFPLTVTSAQKNPTAFYLCASTVHSNQPQHFGDGTRLSIL.

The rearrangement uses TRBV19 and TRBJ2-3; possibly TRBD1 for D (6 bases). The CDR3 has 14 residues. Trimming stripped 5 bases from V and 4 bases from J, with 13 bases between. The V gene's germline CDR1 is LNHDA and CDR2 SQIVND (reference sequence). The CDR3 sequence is CASSSQGSADTQYF. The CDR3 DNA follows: TGTGCCAGTAGTTCACAGGGTTCCGCAGATACGCAGTATTTT.

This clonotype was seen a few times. The CDR3 reads CSVYFPPDNYGYTF. DNA for the CDR3: TGCAGCGTTTACTTTCCCCCAGATAACTATGGCTACACCTTC. The V call is TRBV29-1, the J call TRBJ1-2; the D is unclear. The CDR3 has 14 amino acids. Between the trimmed V and J ends, which lost 5 bases and 1 base, there was a span of 14 bases. CDR1 is SQVTM and CDR2 is ANQGSEA in the germline V gene.

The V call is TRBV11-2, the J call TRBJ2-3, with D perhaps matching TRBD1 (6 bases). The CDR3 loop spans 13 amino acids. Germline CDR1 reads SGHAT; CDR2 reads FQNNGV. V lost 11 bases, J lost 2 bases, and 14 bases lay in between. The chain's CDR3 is CADAQGNTDTQYF. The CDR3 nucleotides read TGTGCCGATGCGCAGGGGAACACAGATACGCAGTATTTT. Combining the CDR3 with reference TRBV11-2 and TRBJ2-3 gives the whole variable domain EAGVAQSPRYKIIEKRQSVAFWCNPISGHATLYWYQQILGQGPKLLIQFQNNGVVDDSQLPKDRFSAERLKGVDSTLKIQPAKLEDSAVYLCADAQGNTDTQYFGPGTRLTVL.

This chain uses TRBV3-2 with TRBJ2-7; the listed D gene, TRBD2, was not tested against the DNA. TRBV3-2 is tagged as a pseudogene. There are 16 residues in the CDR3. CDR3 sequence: CASSPSKRGGADEQYF. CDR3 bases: TGTGCCAGCAGCCCAAGCAAGCGGGGGGGTGCCGACGAGCAGTACTTC.

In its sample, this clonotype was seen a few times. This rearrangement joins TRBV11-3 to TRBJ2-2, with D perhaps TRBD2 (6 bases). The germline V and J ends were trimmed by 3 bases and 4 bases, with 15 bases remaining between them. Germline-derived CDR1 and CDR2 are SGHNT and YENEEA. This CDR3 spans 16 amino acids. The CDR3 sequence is CASSLGPGDSTGELFF. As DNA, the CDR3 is TGTGCCAGCAGCTTGGGGCCGGGAGATAGCACCGGGGAGCTGTTTTTT.

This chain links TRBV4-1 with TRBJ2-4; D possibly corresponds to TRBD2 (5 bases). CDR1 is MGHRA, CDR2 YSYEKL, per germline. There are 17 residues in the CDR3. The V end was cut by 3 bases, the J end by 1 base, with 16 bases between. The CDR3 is CASSHKTESGAKNIQYF. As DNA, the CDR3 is TGCGCCAGCAGCCATAAGACTGAGAGCGGCGCCAAAAACATTCAGTACTTC.

The CDR3 DNA reads as TGCAGTGCTCGAGGACTAGCAGAGTACAATGAGCAGTTCTTC. Its translation is CSARGLAEYNEQFF. This chain uses TRBV20-1 with TRBJ2-1, with 8 bases lining up with TRBD2. CDR1 is DFQATT and CDR2 is SNEGSKA in the germline V gene (reference sequence). The CDR3 consists of 14 residues. The V and J ends lost 5 bases and 4 bases, in that order; junction bases with no gene match: 7.

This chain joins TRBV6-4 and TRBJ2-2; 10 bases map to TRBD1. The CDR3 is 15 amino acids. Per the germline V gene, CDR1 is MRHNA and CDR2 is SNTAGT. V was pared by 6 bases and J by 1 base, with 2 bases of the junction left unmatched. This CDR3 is CASRRDRGNTGELFF. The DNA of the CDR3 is TGTGCCAGCAGACGGGACAGGGGGAACACCGGGGAGCTGTTTTTT.

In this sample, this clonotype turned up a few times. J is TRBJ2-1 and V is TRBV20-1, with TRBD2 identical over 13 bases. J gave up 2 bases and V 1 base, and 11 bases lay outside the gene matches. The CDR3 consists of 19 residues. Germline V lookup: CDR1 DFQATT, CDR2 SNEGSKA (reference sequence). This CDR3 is CSARGTSGSSSPTYNEQFF. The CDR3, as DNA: TGCAGTGCTAGAGGGACTAGCGGGAGCAGTTCACCTACCTACAATGAGCAGTTCTTC.